This T cell receptor beta chain was documented in a study of glioma-infiltrating T cells after dendritic cell vaccination. Regarding the study as a whole: The cohort had few patients with full blood and tumor sets.

A remark on this clone: Its antigen remains unidentified. The sample holds other DNA sequences that translate to the same CDR3.

The immunoSEQ assay amplified TCRB CDR3 from up to 2 ug DNA. This table comes from immunoSEQ multiplex PCR, and its TCRdb copy is limited to in-frame clones, with some not included. The data hold under 40,000 clones, with 90% observed a single time. None of the glioblastoma patients had an isocitrate dehydrogenase mutation. The sequence derives from a human donor with glioblastoma. Sample: blood, taken before dendritic cell vaccination.

The CDR3 bases are TGTGCCAGCAGCCAAGGAAATGGACAGGGATTTTCCCCCCTCCACTTT. It translates to CASSQGNGQGFSPLHF. V is TRBV4-2 and J is TRBJ1-6, with 8 bases identical to TRBD1. Germline V gene sequence: CDR1 LGHNA, CDR2 YNFKEQ. V trimming: 1 base; J trimming: 13 bases; junction bases outside the gene matches: 12. This CDR3 spans 16 amino acids.